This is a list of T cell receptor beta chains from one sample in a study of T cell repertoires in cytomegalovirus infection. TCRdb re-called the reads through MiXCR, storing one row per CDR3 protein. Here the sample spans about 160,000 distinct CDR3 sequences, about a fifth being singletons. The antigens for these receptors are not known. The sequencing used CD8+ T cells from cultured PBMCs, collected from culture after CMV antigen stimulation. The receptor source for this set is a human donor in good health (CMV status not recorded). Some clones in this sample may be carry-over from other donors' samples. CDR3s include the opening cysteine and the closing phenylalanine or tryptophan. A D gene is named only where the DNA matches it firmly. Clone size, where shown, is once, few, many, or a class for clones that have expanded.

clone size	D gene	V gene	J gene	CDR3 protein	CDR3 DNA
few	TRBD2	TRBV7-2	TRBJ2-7	CASSLVLAGESYEQYF	TGTGCCAGCAGCTTAGTACTAGCGGGGGAGTCCTACGAGCAGTACTTC
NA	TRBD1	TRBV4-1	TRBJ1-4	CASSQEVWDSVNEKLFF	TGCGCCAGCAGCCAAGAGGTCTGGGACAGCGTTAATGAAAAACTGTTTTTT
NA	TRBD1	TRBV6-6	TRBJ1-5	CASSPTGYPNQPQHF	TGTGCCAGCAGTCCGACAGGGTACCCCAATCAGCCCCAGCATTTT
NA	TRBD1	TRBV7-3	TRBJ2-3	CASSTRQGATDTQYF	TGTGCCAGCAGCACCCGACAGGGTGCCACAGATACGCAGTATTTT
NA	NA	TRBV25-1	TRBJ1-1	CASSASEAFF	TGTGCCAGCAGTGCATCCGAAGCTTTCTTT
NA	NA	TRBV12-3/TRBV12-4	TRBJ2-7	CASNTSFTANEQYF	TGTGCCAGCAATACATCCTTTACGGCGAACGAGCAGTACTTC
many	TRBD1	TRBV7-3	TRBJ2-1	CASSVGTANEQFF	TGTGCCAGCAGCGTGGGGACAGCTAATGAGCAGTTCTTC
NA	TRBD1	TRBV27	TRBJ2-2	CASSSLTGSGELFF	TGTGCCAGCAGTTCCCTGACAGGGTCCGGGGAGCTGTTTTTT
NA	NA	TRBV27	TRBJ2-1	CASSPKTGREQFF	TGTGCCAGCAGCCCCAAGACGGGTCGAGAGCAGTTCTTC
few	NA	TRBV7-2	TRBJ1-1	CASSLVGTLTEAFF	TGTGCCAGCAGCTTAGTTGGGACACTCACTGAAGCTTTCTTT
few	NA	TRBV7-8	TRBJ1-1	CASLPRGNTEAFF	TGTGCCAGCCTCCCGAGGGGGAACACTGAAGCTTTCTTT
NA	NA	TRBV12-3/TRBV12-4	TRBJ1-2	CASSLMLTTQNYGYTF	TGTGCCAGCAGCCTGATGCTGACAACTCAAAACTATGGCTACACCTTC
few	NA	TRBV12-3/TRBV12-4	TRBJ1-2	CASREIDGYTF	TGTGCCAGCAGGGAAATCGATGGCTACACCTTC
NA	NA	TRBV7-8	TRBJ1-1	CASSLLAGERLNTEAFF	TGTGCCAGCAGCTTATTGGCAGGGGAGAGGCTGAACACTGAAGCTTTCTTT
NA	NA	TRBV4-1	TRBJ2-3	CASSQEGIIDTQYF	TGCGCCAGCAGCCAAGAGGGGATTATCGATACGCAGTATTTT
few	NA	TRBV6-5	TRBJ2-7	CASSPLLGAREQYF	TGTGCCAGCAGTCCCCTTCTGGGGGCAAGGGAGCAGTACTTC
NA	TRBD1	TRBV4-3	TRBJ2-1	CASSQAAGGLYEQFF	TGCGCCAGCAGCCAAGCCGCAGGGGGCTTATATGAGCAGTTCTTC
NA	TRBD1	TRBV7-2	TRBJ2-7	CASSPRLGQGHEQYF	TGTGCCAGCAGCCCGAGACTCGGACAGGGCCACGAGCAGTACTTC
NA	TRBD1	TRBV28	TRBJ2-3	CASTTPPHGTGLPQYF	TGTGCCAGCACCACCCCCCCTCACGGGACAGGGCTCCCGCAGTATTTT
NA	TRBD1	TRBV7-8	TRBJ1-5	CASSHRQGDSNQPQHF	TGTGCCAGCAGCCACCGACAGGGAGATAGCAATCAGCCCCAGCATTTT
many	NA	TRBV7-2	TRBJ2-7	CASRTSLYEQYF	TGTGCCAGCAGAACTAGTCTCTACGAGCAGTACTTC
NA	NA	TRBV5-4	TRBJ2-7	CASSLNPGDSSSYEQYF	TGTGCCAGCAGCTTGAATCCCGGCGACTCAAGCTCCTACGAGCAGTACTTC
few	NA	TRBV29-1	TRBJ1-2	CSVDLGWYGYTF	TGCAGCGTTGATCTAGGGTGGTATGGCTACACCTTC
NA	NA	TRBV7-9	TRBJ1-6	CASSLEALHF	TGTGCCAGCAGCTTAGAGGCCCTCCACTTT
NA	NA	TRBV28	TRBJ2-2	CASSLQGGTGELFF	TGTGCCAGCAGTCTACAGGGAGGGACCGGGGAGCTGTTTTTT
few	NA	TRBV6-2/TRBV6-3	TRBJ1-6	CASRHSGQIYNSPLHF	TGTGCCAGCAGACACTCAGGACAGATCTATAATTCACCCCTCCACTTT
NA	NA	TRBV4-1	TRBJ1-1	CASSHTAGRTEAFF	TGCGCCAGCAGCCACACCGCCGGAAGGACTGAAGCTTTCTTT
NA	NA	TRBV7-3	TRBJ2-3	CASSLGVAMRDTQYF	TGTGCCAGCAGCTTAGGGGTAGCAATGAGGGATACGCAGTATTTT
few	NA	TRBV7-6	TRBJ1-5	CASSLGQGLNQPQHF	TGTGCCAGCAGCTTAGGGCAGGGCCTGAATCAGCCCCAGCATTTT
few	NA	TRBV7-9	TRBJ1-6	CASSPGVSPLHF	TGTGCCAGCAGCCCGGGGGTTTCACCCCTCCACTTT
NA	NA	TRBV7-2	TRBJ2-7	CASSFIGPSPSYEQYF	TGTGCCAGCAGCTTCATCGGACCTTCACCCTCCTACGAGCAGTACTTC
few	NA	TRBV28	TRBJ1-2	CASSFSKLGFPPGYTF	TGTGCCAGCAGTTTCTCTAAATTGGGTTTTCCACCTGGCTACACCTTC
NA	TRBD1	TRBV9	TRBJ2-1	CAGGGQGNEQFF	TGTGCCGGAGGGGGACAGGGCAATGAGCAGTTCTTC
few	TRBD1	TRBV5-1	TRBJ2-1	CASSFYRGHNEQFF	TGCGCCAGCAGCTTCTACAGGGGGCACAATGAGCAGTTCTTC
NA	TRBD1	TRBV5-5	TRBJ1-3	CVSSSGQAPLTGNTIYF	TGTGTCAGCAGCTCCGGACAGGCACCTCTAACTGGAAACACCATATATTTT
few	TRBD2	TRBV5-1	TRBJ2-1	CASSLPEGLAGNEQFF	TGCGCCAGCAGCTTGCCCGAGGGACTAGCGGGCAATGAGCAGTTCTTC
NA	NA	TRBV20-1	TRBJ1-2	CSARDPERGERGYTF	TGCAGTGCTAGAGATCCCGAGAGAGGGGAGAGAGGCTACACCTTC
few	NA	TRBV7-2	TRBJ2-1	CASSRSSGDEQFF	TGTGCCAGCAGCCGATCATCAGGGGATGAGCAGTTCTTC
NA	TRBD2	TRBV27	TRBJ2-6	CASGTTGGYSGANVLTF	TGTGCCAGCGGGACTACAGGCGGATACTCTGGGGCCAACGTCCTGACTTTC
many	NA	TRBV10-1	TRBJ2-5	CASSESLSGAQYF	TGCGCCAGCAGTGAGTCGCTAAGTGGGGCCCAGTACTTC
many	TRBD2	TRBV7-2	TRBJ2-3	CASSPSGGAGDTQYF	TGTGCCAGCAGCCCTAGCGGGGGGGCGGGAGATACGCAGTATTTT